Below are 32 T cell receptor beta chains sequenced from a single sample in a study of T cell responses to AZD1222 COVID-19 vaccine. The protocol was immunoSEQ multiplex PCR, while the TCRdb copy is restricted to in-frame clones and leaves out a portion. The sample has approximately 89,000 clones, about nine tenths seen once. Specimen: peripheral blood, collected 28 days after the second AZD1222 dose. These receptors all stem from an adult who received the AZD1222 COVID-19 vaccine.

The chain recombines TRBV9 with TRBJ2-3, with 8 nucleotides matching TRBD1. With 4 bases clipped from V and 0 bases from J, the junction kept 10 bases outside the gene matches. The germline gives CDR1 SGDLS, CDR2 YYNGEE. CDR3 size: 17 residues. The CDR3 DNA is TGTGCCAGCAGCTCTCGGACAGGGACGGGCAGCACAGATACGCAGTATTTT. As protein: CASSSRTGTGSTDTQYF.

V is TRBV27 and J is TRBJ1-2; D unclear. CDR3 length: 13 amino acids. Between the trimmed V and J ends, which lost 2 bases and 4 bases, there was a span of 8 bases. Germline CDR1 is MNHEY and CDR2 is SMNVEV (reference sequence). The CDR3 bases are TGTGCCAGCAGTTTAGAAGTTCGCTATGGCTACACCTTC. It codes for CASSLEVRYGYTF.

This sequence joins TRBV2 and TRBJ1-5; 10 bases match TRBD1. V gave up 6 bases and J gave up 5 bases; unmatched junction bases: 7. CDR1 SNHLY and CDR2 FYNNEI come from the germline V gene. The CDR3 extends over 15 amino acids. Written as DNA, the CDR3 is TGTGCCAGCAGGATTAGACAGGGGGCCTATCAGCCCCAGCATTTT. Protein: CASRIRQGAYQPQHF.

V usage is TRBV11-1 and J usage is TRBJ2-4; 11 positions match TRBD2. Germline CDR1 is SGHAT and CDR2 is FQDESV (reference sequence). V lost 5 bases, J lost 8 bases, and 11 bases stayed unmatched. CDR3 length equals 16 residues. The CDR3 coding sequence is TGTGCCAGCAGCACCAGACTAGCGGGGTTTGGAGACATTCAGTACTTC. Residues: CASSTRLAGFGDIQYF. Full variable domain (outside the CDR3, taken from reference TRBV11-1 and TRBJ2-4): EAEVAQSPRYKITEKSQAVAFWCDPISGHATLYWYRQILGQGPELLVQFQDESVVDDSQLPKDRFSAERLKGVDSTLKIQPAELGDSAMYLCASSTRLAGFGDIQYFGAGTRLSVL.

The V call is TRBV28, the J call TRBJ1-2; 10 bases match TRBD1. Looked up from germline, CDR1 is MDHEN and CDR2 is SYDVKM. V dropped 4 bases and J dropped 7; count of bases not matched to a gene: 9. CDR3 length: 15 residues. The CDR3 region is CASSSGRQGARGYTF. In nucleotides, the CDR3 is TGTGCCAGCAGTTCTGGGAGACAGGGGGCGCGTGGCTACACCTTC.

V is TRBV7-3 and J is TRBJ2-3, with 7 positions matching TRBD2. Looked up from germline, CDR1 is SGHTA and CDR2 is FQGTGA. With 0 bases clipped from V and 3 bases from J, the junction kept 6 bases outside the gene matches. This CDR3 is 16 amino acids long. CDR3 in amino acids: CASSLTSGAGTDTQYF. The CDR3 bases are TGTGCCAGCAGCTTAACGAGCGGGGCTGGGACAGATACGCAGTATTTT. Using reference TRBV7-3 and TRBJ2-3 for the parts outside the CDR3, the full variable domain is GAGVSQTPSNKVTEKGKYVELRCDPISGHTALYWYRQSLGQGPEFLIYFQGTGAADDSGLPNDRFFAVRPEGSVSTLKIQRTERGDSAVYLCASSLTSGAGTDTQYFGPGTRLTVL.

This chain connects TRBV14 to TRBJ2-3, with 10 bases aligning to TRBD2. Germline V gene data show CDR1 as SGHDN and CDR2 as FVKESK. This CDR3 spans 16 amino acids. With V trimmed by 4 bases and J by 6 bases, 10 bases remained unmatched. For the CDR3, the DNA is TGTGCCAGCAGCCCCCTAGCGGGGGCACCCTGGGATACGCAGTATTTT. It translates to CASSPLAGAPWDTQYF.

The chain carries TRBV5-6 and TRBJ1-2, with 9 positions matching TRBD1. Looked up from germline, CDR1 is SGHDT and CDR2 is YYEEEE. Trimming removed 3 bases from V and 7 bases from J; junction bases left unmatched: 7. The CDR3 loop spans 14 amino acids. CDR3 region: CASSYRGLMSGYTF. CDR3 in DNA: TGTGCCAGCAGCTACAGGGGGCTAATGAGTGGCTACACCTTC.

J is TRBJ1-2 and V is TRBV2; D possibly corresponds to TRBD1 (6 bases). The V gene's germline CDR1 is SNHLY and CDR2 FYNNEI. This CDR3 contains 12 residues. V was shortened by 4 bases and J by 4 bases, with 7 bases between the two germline ends. The CDR3, as DNA: TGTGCCAGCAGTGCAGGGGTCTATGGCTACACCTTC. Its protein is CASSAGVYGYTF. Variable domain in full (rest from reference TRBV2 and TRBJ1-2): EPEVTQTPSHQVTQMGQEVILRCVPISNHLYFYWYRQILGQKVEFLVSFYNNEISEKSEIFDDQFSVERPDGSNFTLKIRSTKLEDSAMYFCASSAGVYGYTFGSGTRLTVV.

The chain links TRBV29-1 to TRBJ1-2; no reliable D call. The CDR3 spans 14 residues. V dropped 6 bases and J dropped 4 bases, with 18 bases sitting between them. Looked up from germline, CDR1 is SQVTM and CDR2 is ANQGSEA. The CDR3 region is CSVPSGLGLYGYTF. CDR3 nucleotide sequence: TGCAGCGTCCCCTCCGGATTAGGGCTCTATGGCTACACCTTC.

The chain joins TRBV4-3 to TRBJ1-1; D gene unclear. Germline V gene sequence: CDR1 LGHNA, CDR2 YSLEER. V was shortened by 2 bases and J by 6 bases, with 16 bases between the two germline ends. There are 15 residues in the CDR3. CDR3 amino acids: CASSQSWVGTSEAFF. CDR3 bases: TGCGCCAGCAGCCAATCTTGGGTGGGTACTTCTGAAGCTTTCTTT.

The CDR3 coding sequence is TGCGCCAGCAGCTCCGGGAGGGGCCAGGAGACCCAGTACTTC. Residues: CASSSGRGQETQYF. This rearrangement joins TRBV5-1 to TRBJ2-5; 8 bases are a match to TRBD2. CDR3 length: 14 amino acids. The germline gives CDR1 SGHRS, CDR2 YFSETQ. With 3 bases clipped from V and 5 bases from J, the junction kept 6 bases outside the gene matches.

The rearrangement joins TRBV6-5 to TRBJ2-5; 10 bases line up with TRBD2. V shed 6 bases, J shed 4 bases, and the junction held 5 bases outside the gene matches. Germline V gene lookup returns CDR1 MNHEY and CDR2 SVGAGI. This CDR3 has 14 residues. CDR3 sequence (DNA): TGTGCCAGCAGGACTAGCGGGTGGGGAGAGACCCAGTACTTC. It translates to CASRTSGWGETQYF.

This chain links TRBV6-5 with TRBJ1-4; maybe TRBD1 (5 bases). Germline V gene sequence: CDR1 MNHEY, CDR2 SVGAGI. The ends were cut back, 4 bases at V and 11 bases at J, with 14 bases in the middle. The CDR3 covers 13 residues. CDR3 sequence reads: CASSLISGRKLFF. CDR3 bases: TGTGCCAGCAGTTTAATATCAGGGAGGAAACTGTTTTTT.

The V gene is TRBV6-1, the J gene TRBJ1-2; maybe TRBD1 (5 bases). V shed 2 bases and J shed 4 bases, with 8 bases lying between them. This CDR3 is 13 amino acids long. Germline CDR1 and CDR2: MNHNS and SASEGT. The CDR3 nucleotides read TGTGCCAGCAGTGAAACAGGTGGCTATGGCTACACCTTC. Translation gives CASSETGGYGYTF.

This clone was picked up one time. The V call is TRBV19, the J call TRBJ1-2; D uncertain. The CDR3 sequence is 14 residues long. Looked up from germline, CDR1 is LNHDA and CDR2 is SQIVND (reference sequence). V dropped 3 bases and J dropped 5 bases, with 13 bases sitting between them. DNA for the CDR3: TGTGCCAGTAGTATCCGAGATTTGGTTTATGGCTACACCTTC. This encodes CASSIRDLVYGYTF.

The genes are TRBV12-3 or TRBV12-4 and TRBJ2-1; D may be TRBD2 (5 bases). This CDR3 region has 11 residues. The V end was cut by 10 bases, the J end by 4 bases, with 8 bases between. CDR3 nucleotides: TGTGCCACGACTACGTACAATGAGCAGTTCTTC. Translation: CATTTYNEQFF.

This clone appeared once. This rearrangement joins TRBV6-1 to TRBJ1-2; TRBD1 aligns across 7 bases. The V and J ends lost 0 bases and 4 bases, in that order; junction bases with no gene match: 8. From germline, CDR1 is MNHNS and CDR2 SASEGT. This CDR3 has 16 amino acids. CDR3 loop: CASSEAEGAGGYGYTF. The CDR3 DNA is TGTGCCAGCAGTGAAGCAGAGGGGGCGGGCGGCTATGGCTACACCTTC.

Here the CDR3 reads CASSLVREGGEQFF. The CDR3 DNA reads as TGTGCCAGCAGCTTAGTAAGGGAGGGAGGTGAGCAGTTCTTC. V gene TRBV5-8 combines with J gene TRBJ2-1; TRBD2 agrees at 7 bases. The CDR3 extends over 14 amino acids. The V gene's germline CDR1 is SGHTS and CDR2 YDEGEE. After removal of 2 bases from V and 9 bases from J, the junction contained 8 bases not matched to a gene.

This clone occurred once. The gene calls are TRBV2 and TRBJ1-5; D gene ambiguous. The CDR3 has 13 amino acids. The V gene's germline CDR1 is SNHLY and CDR2 FYNNEI. Trimming stripped 7 bases from V and 0 bases from J, with 7 bases between. CDR3: CASNGYSNQPQHF. The CDR3 region has the DNA TGTGCCAGCAACGGATATAGCAATCAGCCCCAGCATTTT.

The gene calls are TRBV9 and TRBJ1-6; the D gene is possibly TRBD1 (5 bases). The CDR3 spans 15 residues. The germline CDR1 and CDR2 sequences are SGDLS and YYNGEE. With 0 bases removed from V and 8 bases from J, the gap between germline ends came to 12 bases. This CDR3 reads CASSVGPAGDSPLHF. The DNA for the CDR3 is TGTGCCAGCAGCGTAGGTCCGGCGGGGGATTCACCCCTCCACTTT.

The rearrangement uses TRBV11-2 and TRBJ1-2; 9 nucleotides line up with TRBD1. V lost 6 bases and J lost 3; bases outside the gene matches: 11. Germline CDR1 SGHAT, CDR2 FQNNGV. This CDR3 is built from 16 residues. For the CDR3, the DNA is TGTGCCAGCAGTCAAATTAGGGGGACAGGGTACTATGGCTACACCTTC. Residues: CASSQIRGTGYYGYTF. Using reference TRBV11-2 and TRBJ1-2 for the parts outside the CDR3, the full variable domain is EAGVAQSPRYKIIEKRQSVAFWCNPISGHATLYWYQQILGQGPKLLIQFQNNGVVDDSQLPKDRFSAERLKGVDSTLKIQPAKLEDSAVYLCASSQIRGTGYYGYTFGSGTRLTVV.

This clone occurred once. The genes are TRBV15 and TRBJ1-6, with D unclear. The CDR3 has 16 amino acids. Germline CDR1 reads LNHNV; CDR2 reads YYDKDF (reference sequence). V lost 0 bases and J 9 bases, leaving 15 bases between the germline ends. CDR3 protein: CATSRDRDSAGSPLHF. Written as DNA, the CDR3 is TGTGCCACCAGCAGAGATCGAGACTCGGCGGGTTCACCCCTCCACTTT.

The gene calls are TRBV7-9 and TRBJ1-1; no clear D gene. The CDR3 is 14 residues long. Germline CDR1 and CDR2: SEHNR and FQNEAQ (reference sequence). The V and J ends lost 5 bases and 1 base respectively, with 11 bases between them. The CDR3 DNA sequence: TGTGCCAGCAGCCAAGAGGGCTCGAACACTGAAGCTTTCTTT. Translating gives CASSQEGSNTEAFF.

V usage is TRBV5-4 and J usage is TRBJ2-7, with D possibly being TRBD2 (5 bases). The CDR3 runs 15 residues. V gave up 4 bases and J gave up 2 bases, with 16 bases separating them. Germline loops: CDR1 SGHNT, CDR2 YYREEE (reference sequence). CDR3: CASSPTGGLTYEQYF. CDR3 nucleotides: TGTGCCAGCAGCCCCACCGGAGGACTGACCTACGAGCAGTACTTC.

This chain joins TRBV19 and TRBJ1-5; no clear D. Trimming removed 1 base at V and 2 bases at J, with 3 bases between. The germline V gene encodes CDR1 LNHDA and CDR2 SQIVND (reference sequence). This CDR3 is 13 amino acids long. The CDR3 loop reads CASSIGGNQPQHF. CDR3 DNA: TGTGCCAGTAGTATAGGAGGCAATCAGCCCCAGCATTTT.

CDR3 in DNA: TGTGCCACCCGCCCAGACCGTCTCTCCTACGAGCAGTACTTC. It encodes CATRPDRLSYEQYF. The rearrangement joins TRBV27 to TRBJ2-7; D is unresolved. This CDR3 region has 14 residues. Germline assignment: CDR1 MNHEY and CDR2 SMNVEV (reference sequence). V lost 10 bases, J lost 0 bases, and 16 bases lay in between.

The chain joins TRBV27 to TRBJ1-5, with D unresolved. The CDR3 extends over 13 amino acids. Germline CDR1 MNHEY, CDR2 SMNVEV (reference sequence). V lost 8 bases and J lost 7, with 15 bases in between. This chain's CDR3 is CASGFSPRQPQHF. The CDR3 DNA reads TGTGCCAGCGGCTTCTCTCCCAGACAGCCCCAGCATTTT.

This rearrangement joins TRBV6-5 to TRBJ1-1; TRBD1 matches at 7 bases. CDR3 size: 15 residues. Germline-derived CDR1 and CDR2 are MNHEY and SVGAGI. The V segment lost 5 bases and the J segment 5 bases; nucleotides outside the gene matches: 11. The chain's CDR3 is CASSPDRSTRTEAFF. The CDR3 nucleotides read TGTGCCAGCAGTCCGGACAGGTCAACGAGGACTGAAGCTTTCTTT.

The chain links TRBV1 to TRBJ2-3; the table's D gene call, TRBD2, was not cross checked with the DNA. TRBV1 is a recognized pseudogene. The CDR3 contains 17 residues. CDR3 sequence: CTSSQDGGGCRGDTQYF. CDR3 nucleotide sequence: TGCACCAGCAGCCAAGACGGCGGGGGGTGCCGCGGAGATACGCAGTATTTT.

This chain connects TRBV6-5 to TRBJ1-2; D perhaps matches TRBD1 (5 bases). Germline V lookup: CDR1 MNHEY, CDR2 SVGAGI. The CDR3 contains 14 residues. The V end was cut by 0 bases, the J end by 4 bases, with 9 bases between. CDR3 region: CASSYSGGGYGYTF. In DNA form, the CDR3 reads TGTGCCAGCAGTTACTCCGGGGGGGGCTATGGCTACACCTTC.

The V call is TRBV12-2, the J call TRBJ1-2; TRBD1, the table's D call, was not compared with the DNA. TRBV12-2 is reported as a pseudogene. This CDR3 region has 17 residues. The CDR3 loop reads CASRLVVLGPETYGYTF. The DNA of the CDR3 is TGTGCAAGTCGCTTAGTAGTACTTGGGCCAGAAACCTATGGCTACACCTTC.